The clone carrying this TCR beta chain was seen more than once but under ten times. CDR1 and CDR2 (germline): LNHNV, YYDKDF (reference sequence). The CDR3 totals 13 residues. Deletions cut 0 bases from V and 9 bases from J, with 9 bases between. The data were taken from a study of blood T cell repertoires in COVID-19. Looking at the study overall: Samples representing acute and convalescent COVID-19 were sourced from the United States, Italy and Spain. Nucleic acid was either cDNA or gDNA, and it came from T cells, B-cell-depleted T cells, or PBMCs.

In the authors' methods: Estimation of nucleated cell counts was performed using reference gene primer amplification. Libraries were prepared by immunoSEQ multiplex PCR; TCRdb keeps only in-frame clonotypes and omits some of them. D and trimming were read from the DNA, whereas the V and J calls and clone size are those reported in that table. The profile shows some 210,000 clones, about four fifths of them singletons. The sample consisted of peripheral blood. The V gene is TRBV15, the J gene TRBJ2-1; D is unresolved. The TCR originated in a woman in her 70s with active or convalescent COVID-19. As DNA, the CDR3 is TGTGCCACCAGCAGAGATCGCGGCGTTGAGCAGTTCTTC. Encoded protein: CATSRDRGVEQFF.